This is a list of T cell receptor beta chains from one sample in a study of T-cell reconstitution after alpha-beta-depleted transplantation in children. One entry per CDR3 protein, called by TCRdb with MiXCR from the PCR reads. The profile shows 100,000 or so distinct CDR3 sequences, about 25% of them singletons. The sample consisted of PBMCs, taken before TCRalphabeta/CD19-depleted stem cell transplant. These receptors were collected from a boy aged 2 to 10 with acute lymphoblastic leukemia, due to receive a stem cell transplant. CDR3s include the opening cysteine and the closing phenylalanine or tryptophan. The D gene is left open where the match is weak. The listing skips clone size in some rows; elsewhere it reads once, few, many or a size class.

>14|TRBV5-1|few|TRBJ2-3|.
TGCGCCAGCAGCTCTAGACAGGGCACAGATACGCAGTATTTT
CASSSRQGTDTQYF
>14|TRBV28|.|TRBJ2-1|.
TGTGCCAGCAGTGGCGACGGGGAACACAATGAGCAGTTCTTC
CASSGDGEHNEQFF
>15|TRBV12-3/TRBV12-4|.|TRBJ2-5|TRBD1
TGTGCCAGCGCGATCCGACAGGGGGCTGAAAAGACCCAGTACTTC
CASAIRQGAEKTQYF
>13|TRBV7-9|few|TRBJ2-5|.
TGTGCCAGCAGCTTAAAACCCGGGGAGACCCAGTACTTC
CASSLKPGETQYF
>13|TRBV29-1|few|TRBJ1-1|.
TGCAGCGTTGCAGCAAGGGCGAACACTGAAGCTTTCTTT
CSVAARANTEAFF
>11|TRBV20-1|few|TRBJ2-3|.
TGCAGTGCTCTAAACACAGATACGCAGTATTTT
CSALNTDTQYF
>12|TRBV7-9|few|TRBJ1-1|.
TGTGCCAGCAGCTTAGCGTTGACTGAAGCTTTCTTT
CASSLALTEAFF
>14|TRBV28|.|TRBJ1-1|TRBD1
TGTGCCAGCAACACACAGGGGCCGAACACTGAAGCTTTCTTT
CASNTQGPNTEAFF
>14|TRBV24-1|many|TRBJ2-1|TRBD2
TGTGCCACCTCCCGAACGGGACTAGGGAACGAGCAGTTCTTC
CATSRTGLGNEQFF
>17|TRBV9|.|TRBJ2-4|.
TGTGCCAGCAGCCCGCAACCAGGGTTTGGAGCCAAAAACATTCAGTACTTC
CASSPQPGFGAKNIQYF
>13|TRBV28|.|TRBJ2-7|.
TGTGCCAGCAAACTCAGGGGCGGCGTCGAGCAGTACTTC
CASKLRGGVEQYF
>14|TRBV5-5|few|TRBJ1-6|.
TGTGCCAGCAGCTTGGGGCAGGCTCGTTCACCCCTCCACTTT
CASSLGQARSPLHF
>13|TRBV18|few|TRBJ2-7|TRBD2
TGTGCCAGCTCACCGCTCTCGGGGGGCGAGCAGTACTTC
CASSPLSGGEQYF
>16|TRBV14|many|TRBJ2-1|TRBD2
TGTGCCAGCAGCCGGACTAGCGGGCTTACCTACAATGAGCAGTTCTTC
CASSRTSGLTYNEQFF
>15|TRBV7-2|.|TRBJ1-2|TRBD1
TGTGCCAGCAGCTTCTTTGACAGGGAGAGCTATGGCTACACCTTC
CASSFFDRESYGYTF
>14|TRBV6-1|few|TRBJ2-1|TRBD2
TGTGCCAGCAGCCCGGACCCAGGGAGGGATGAGCAGTTCTTC
CASSPDPGRDEQFF
>17|TRBV4-3|many|TRBJ2-1|TRBD2
TGCGCCAGCAGCCAAGATTTCCAGCGGGAGGGCCCCAATGAGCAGTTCTTC
CASSQDFQREGPNEQFF
>11|TRBV12-3/TRBV12-4|.|TRBJ2-3|.
TGTGCCAGCAGTTTTCGCCGGACGCAGTATTTT
CASSFRRTQYF
>16|TRBV3-1|.|TRBJ2-7|.
TGTGCCAGCAGCCAAGGAAGTACGGGAGTACCCTACGAGCAGTACTTC
CASSQGSTGVPYEQYF
>13|TRBV7-9|.|TRBJ1-2|TRBD1
TGTGCCAGCAGTTTATCAGGACAGGAAGGCTACACCTTC
CASSLSGQEGYTF
>15|TRBV7-3|many|TRBJ2-5|.
TGTGCCAGCAGCTTAACGGACTCGATACAAGAGACCCAGTACTTC
CASSLTDSIQETQYF
>15|TRBV7-9|.|TRBJ2-1|TRBD2
TGTGCCAGCAGCCTGTTAGCGGGAGGGGATGGAGAGCAGTTCTTC
CASSLLAGGDGEQFF
>13|TRBV7-3|many|TRBJ2-2|.
TGTGCCAGCAGCCTCACAAGAACCGGGGAGCTGTTTTTT
CASSLTRTGELFF
>16|TRBV18|.|TRBJ2-1|.
TGTGCCAGCTCACTTTTACAGGTGAATCTATACAATGAGCAGTTCTTC
CASSLLQVNLYNEQFF
>15|TRBV7-3|.|TRBJ2-1|TRBD2
TGTGCCAGCAGCATGCGGACTAGCGGGTTCAATGAGCAGTTCTTC
CASSMRTSGFNEQFF
>15|TRBV28|.|TRBJ2-7|.
TGTGCCAGCAGTTTGAGTCGGGTTGCCTCCAACGAGCAGTACTTC
CASSLSRVASNEQYF
>16|TRBV7-8|.|TRBJ2-7|.
TGTGCCAGCAGCGGGGGGCCAGCGGGCCAGTATTACGAGCAGTACTTC
CASSGGPAGQYYEQYF
>17|TRBV12-3/TRBV12-4|few|TRBJ1-3|TRBD1
TGTGCCAGCAGTTTGATAGCCGGACAGGGAGCCGGAAACACCATATATTTT
CASSLIAGQGAGNTIYF
>17|TRBV5-1|.|TRBJ2-3|TRBD2
TGCGCCAGCAGCCCCTTAGCTAGCGGAGGAGTCACAGATACGCAGTATTTT
CASSPLASGGVTDTQYF
>17|TRBV28|.|TRBJ1-5|.
TGTGCCAGCATCTCGGGTTCGGGGCAGGGGAAGACTCAGCCCCAGCATTTT
CASISGSGQGKTQPQHF
>18|TRBV11-2|.|TRBJ2-7|TRBD2
TGTGCCAGCAGCTGGAGAGCGGGAGAGTGGGAGGGGGTCTACGAGCAGTACTTC
CASSWRAGEWEGVYEQYF
>15|TRBV20-1|.|TRBJ2-3|.
TGCAGTCACCCCAGGACCTTAACTAGCACAGATACGCAGTATTTT
CSHPRTLTSTDTQYF
>16|TRBV12-3/TRBV12-4|few|TRBJ2-3|.
TGTGCCAGCAGTTTATCTGGCGGAGGGGCGACAGATACGCAGTATTTT
CASSLSGGGATDTQYF
>16|TRBV20-1|many|TRBJ1-4|.
TGCAGTGCTAGAGACTTTGGGTTGAGAGAAACGGAAAAACTGTTTTTT
CSARDFGLRETEKLFF
>19|TRBV20-1|few|TRBJ2-7|TRBD2
TGCAGTGCTAGAGTCTCACTAGCGGGAGGGCCAACGGGAAACTACGAGCAGTACTTC
CSARVSLAGGPTGNYEQYF
>14|TRBV9|few|TRBJ2-1|.
TGTGCCAGCAGCGATAGCGGACTGTACGATGAGCAGTTCTTC
CASSDSGLYDEQFF
>12|TRBV6-1|.|TRBJ1-2|.
TGTGCCAGCAGCAGGATATACTATGGCTACACCTTC
CASSRIYYGYTF
>13|TRBV6-6|few|TRBJ1-2|.
TGTGCCAGCCTTAGGGAGGGGGTTTATGGCTACACCTTC
CASLREGVYGYTF
>14|TRBV6-5|.|TRBJ2-2|.
TGTGCCAGCAGTTACCAGGGTGGAACCGGGGAGCTGTTTTTT
CASSYQGGTGELFF
>17|TRBV7-2|few|TRBJ2-1|TRBD2
TGTGCCAGCAGCACCCGACTAGCGGGAGGGTCCTACAATGAGCAGTTCTTC
CASSTRLAGGSYNEQFF
>13|TRBV5-6|few|TRBJ1-5|.
TGTGCCAGCAGCTTGGCCTTAGGGCAGCCCCAGCATTTT
CASSLALGQPQHF
>16|TRBV6-5|.|TRBJ2-1|TRBD2
TGTGCCAGCAGTTACCAGTCTAGCGGATCCTACAATGAGCAGTTCTTC
CASSYQSSGSYNEQFF
>18|TRBV3-1|few|TRBJ2-1|TRBD2
TGTGCCTCCTGCCTCGGACAGGGACTAGCGGGAAGGAGGAATGAGCAGTTCTTC
CASCLGQGLAGRRNEQFF
>14|TRBV5-1|.|TRBJ1-1|TRBD1
TGCGCCAGCAGCTTGGTTCTACAGGGGAACAAAGCTTTCTTT
CASSLVLQGNKAFF
>16|TRBV28|few|TRBJ2-7|TRBD1
TGTGCCAGCAGTCTGGACAGGGGTTTAGGGTCCTACGAGCAGTACTTC
CASSLDRGLGSYEQYF
>20|TRBV15|.|TRBJ2-4|TRBD2
TGTGCCACCAGCAGAGATTTGCCAGCGGGAGAGTCTTTAGCCAAAAACATTCAGTACTTC
CATSRDLPAGESLAKNIQYF
>15|TRBV29-1|.|TRBJ1-1|.
TGCAGCGTTGAAGATCTTGGAAGGGCTGAAACTGAAGCTTTCTTT
CSVEDLGRAETEAFF
>14|TRBV5-1|few|TRBJ2-7|TRBD1
TGCGCCAGCAGCTTGGCTGGACAGGGGCACGAGCAGTACTTC
CASSLAGQGHEQYF